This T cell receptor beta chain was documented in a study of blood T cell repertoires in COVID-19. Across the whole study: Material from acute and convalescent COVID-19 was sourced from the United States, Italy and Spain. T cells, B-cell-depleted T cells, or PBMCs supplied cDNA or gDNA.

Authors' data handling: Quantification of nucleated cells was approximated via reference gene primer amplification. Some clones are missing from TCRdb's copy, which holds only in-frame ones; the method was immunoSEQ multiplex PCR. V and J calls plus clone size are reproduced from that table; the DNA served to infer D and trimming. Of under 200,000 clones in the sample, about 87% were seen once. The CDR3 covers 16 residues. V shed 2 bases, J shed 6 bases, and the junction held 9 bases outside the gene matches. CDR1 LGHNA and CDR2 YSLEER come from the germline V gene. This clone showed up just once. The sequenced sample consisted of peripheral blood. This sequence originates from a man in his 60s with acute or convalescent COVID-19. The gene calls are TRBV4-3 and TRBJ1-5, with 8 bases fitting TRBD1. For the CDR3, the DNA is TGCGCCAGCAGCCAATCTGTACAGGGGGGGGGTCAGCCCCAGCATTTT. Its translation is CASSQSVQGGGQPQHF.